The present entry profiles one T cell receptor beta chain with its context. This CDR3 has 12 residues. The germline V gene encodes CDR1 SGHDT and CDR2 YYEEEE. Trimming left V 1 base short and J 8 bases short, with 9 bases between. The record originates from a study of shared clonotypes between healthy human individuals. Whole-study context: Samples came from a couple of female and three male donors aged 18 to 49.

The assay ran at deep level. TCRdb keeps only in-frame clones here, not all; method: immunoSEQ multiplex PCR. There are about 690,000 clones in the sample; about 92% occur only once, and 30% to 40% lies in the top ten. Sequencing input: memory CD8+ T cells from PBMCs. Regarding subset: CD45RO+ cells pooled with CCR7-negative TemRA cells. The clonotype was recovered from a young man in good health. Some clones in this sample may be carry-over from other donors' samples. The V call is TRBV5-6, the J call TRBJ1-1; unclear D gene. CDR3 region: CASSLIGTEAFF. The CDR3 DNA reads TGTGCCAGCAGCTTGATAGGTACCGAAGCTTTCTTT. Full variable domain (missing parts from reference TRBV5-6 and TRBJ1-1): DAGVTQSPTHLIKTRGQQVTLRCSPKSGHDTVSWYQQALGQGPQFIFQYYEEEERQRGNFPDRFSGHQFPNYSSELNVNALLLGDSALYLCASSLIGTEAFFGQGTRLTVV.